What follows describes a single T cell receptor beta chain. A clone one base away is much larger, so this may be a read error. The sample belongs to a study of T cells in Graves' hyperthyroidism and ophthalmopathy. This CDR3 spans 13 amino acids. CDR1 and CDR2 (germline): SGHTA, FQGNSA. Regions amplified from RNA transcripts were the TCR beta CDR3 regions. Initially, a first-round RT-PCR of the TCR CDR3 employed the HTBI primer set. TCRdb processed the multiplex PCR reads anew with MiXCR; each CDR3 protein has one entry. The sample shows roughly 600,000 distinct CDR3 sequences, about 14% of them seen only once.

Specimen: blood. The V gene is TRBV7-2, the J gene TRBJ2-2; D unclear. This TCR derives from a woman between 50 and 59 years old with Graves' ophthalmopathy. Written as DNA, the CDR3 is TGTGCCAGCGGCTTAATCTTCACCGGGGAGCTGTTTTTT. It translates to CASGLIFTGELFF.